The 12 T cell receptor beta chains in this list originate from one sample, sequenced in a study of beta chain features in type 1 diabetes. Reverse transcribing all isolated RNA meant expressed TCRB transcripts were sequenced. Sequencing was performed with immunoSEQ multiplex PCR; in TCRdb, only in-frame clones are kept and a portion is missing. This sample has 120,000 to 150,000 clones; around 7% occur once, and the top ten carry around 1.5%. The specimen was central memory CD4+ T cells from blood. The source is a woman aged 30 to 39 in good health.

The chain links TRBV2 to TRBJ2-1; TRBD2 agrees at 12 bases. Germline assignment: CDR1 SNHLY and CDR2 FYNNEI. V shed 6 bases, J shed 10 bases, and the junction held 7 bases outside the gene matches. The CDR3 is made up of 14 amino acids. The CDR3: CASRTSGSNSEQFF. CDR3 nucleotides: TGTGCCAGCAGGACTAGCGGGAGTAATAGCGAGCAGTTCTTC.

The sample holds a few counts of this clone. A far larger clone is one base from this, pointing to a likely read error. The gene calls are TRBV5-1 and TRBJ2-1, with D possibly being TRBD2 (7 bases). V was shortened by 2 bases and J by 9 bases, with 15 bases between the two germline ends. Germline values: CDR1 SGHRS, CDR2 YFSETQ. The CDR3 consists of 14 residues. The CDR3 DNA is TGCGCCAGCAGCTTTGGGCGGGGGCAGGGTGAGCAGTTCTTC. Amino acid sequence: CASSFGRGQGEQFF.

This clone was counted only a few times. The V gene is TRBV7-3, the J gene TRBJ2-5; D remains unclear. CDR3 length: 14 amino acids. Germline CDR1 reads SGHTA; CDR2 reads FQGTGA. The V end was cut by 2 bases, the J end by 3 bases, with 10 bases between. The CDR3 DNA sequence: TGTGCCAGCAGCTTATACCACAGTAAAGAGACCCAGTACTTC. It specifies CASSLYHSKETQYF.

In its sample, this clone was seen a few times. The chain employs TRBV9 and TRBJ2-2, with D uncertain. Germline V gene lookup returns CDR1 SGDLS and CDR2 YYNGEE. This CDR3 region has 14 residues. Trimming cost V 3 bases and J 7 bases, with 13 bases left between them. The CDR3 bases are TGTGCCAGCAGCGCCCAACTACGCGACGGGGAGCTGTTTTTT. This translates into CASSAQLRDGELFF.

This clone was seen a handful of times. The V call is TRBV2, the J call TRBJ1-5; D is uncertain. The ends were cut back, 0 bases at V and 7 bases at J, with 13 bases in the middle. CDR3 length equals 15 residues. Germline V gene sequence: CDR1 SNHLY, CDR2 FYNNEI. The CDR3 loop reads CASSEALRGGQPQHF. The DNA of the CDR3 is TGTGCCAGCAGTGAAGCGCTTCGGGGAGGCCAGCCCCAGCATTTT.

This clone was seen more than once but under ten times. The chain carries TRBV7-2 and TRBJ2-1; D uncertain. Per the germline V gene, CDR1 is SGHTA and CDR2 is FQGNSA. Trimming cost V 5 bases and J 8 bases, with 16 bases left between them. The CDR3 has 14 amino acids. This chain's CDR3 is CASSTLRKFHEQFF. The CDR3 bases are TGTGCCAGCAGCACCCTACGTAAATTCCATGAGCAGTTCTTC.

The V gene is TRBV7-8, the J gene TRBJ1-2; possibly TRBD1 for D (6 bases). Trimming pared 5 bases from V and 4 bases from J, leaving 14 bases between. Germline CDR1 and CDR2: SGHVS and FQNEAQ. The CDR3 length is 14 residues. CDR3 DNA: TGTGCCAGCAGCCGGACAGCAACTTCCTATGGCTACACCTTC. It codes for CASSRTATSYGYTF. Full variable domain (outside the CDR3, taken from reference TRBV7-8 and TRBJ1-2): GAGVSQSPRYKVAKRGQDVALRCDPISGHVSLFWYQQALGQGPEFLTYFQNEAQLDKSGLPSDRFFAERPEGSVSTLKIQRTQQEDSAVYLCASSRTATSYGYTFGSGTRLTVV.

The chain employs TRBV9 and TRBJ2-5, with 8 nucleotides matching TRBD2. With the DNA end fitting TRBJ2-7 better, the J assignment may be wrong. Germline V CDR1 and CDR2: SGDLS, YYNGEE. The CDR3 sequence is 14 residues long. The CDR3 spells CASSVSGKSYEQYF. In DNA form, the CDR3 reads TGTGCCAGCAGCGTTAGCGGGAAGTCCTACGAGCAGTACTTC.

This clone was detected only a few times. The J gene is TRBJ2-2, the V gene TRBV18; D might be TRBD2 (6 bases). The germline V gene has CDR1 KGHSH and CDR2 LQKENI. This CDR3 is built from 15 residues. V gave up 8 bases and J gave up 3 bases, with 16 bases separating them. CDR3 DNA: TGTGCCAGCCGATTACCAGGAGGGGACACCGGGGAGCTGTTTTTT. Translation gives CASRLPGGDTGELFF.

The V gene is TRBV7-2, the J gene TRBJ2-6; 7 nucleotides match TRBD1. Germline trimming cut 3 bases from V and 2 bases from J; bases unmatched to any gene: 10. The CDR3 covers 18 residues. CDR1 SGHTA and CDR2 FQGNSA come from the germline V gene. The CDR3 region is CASSFVGRGLTGANVLTF. The CDR3 nucleotides read TGTGCCAGCAGCTTCGTCGGAAGGGGGCTCACTGGGGCCAACGTCCTGACTTTC.

This clone was recorded a few times. The J gene is TRBJ2-7, the V gene TRBV19; 7 bases agree with TRBD1. The germline CDR1 and CDR2 sequences are LNHDA and SQIVND (reference sequence). The CDR3 spans 14 residues. Trimming took 5 bases from V and 5 from J; bases not matched to a gene: 9. For the CDR3, the DNA is TGTGCCAGTAGTCCCCGGACAGGAATCCACGAGCAGTACTTC. This gives the protein CASSPRTGIHEQYF.

This chain joins TRBV2 and TRBJ2-3, with 10 bases matching TRBD2. This CDR3 contains 14 residues. The junction had 5 bases not matched to a gene; V was cut back by 6 bases and J by 5 bases. Germline CDR1 is SNHLY and CDR2 is FYNNEI. The CDR3 bases are TGTGCCAGCAGATACCGACTAGCGGGAGATACGCAGTATTTT. Protein: CASRYRLAGDTQYF.